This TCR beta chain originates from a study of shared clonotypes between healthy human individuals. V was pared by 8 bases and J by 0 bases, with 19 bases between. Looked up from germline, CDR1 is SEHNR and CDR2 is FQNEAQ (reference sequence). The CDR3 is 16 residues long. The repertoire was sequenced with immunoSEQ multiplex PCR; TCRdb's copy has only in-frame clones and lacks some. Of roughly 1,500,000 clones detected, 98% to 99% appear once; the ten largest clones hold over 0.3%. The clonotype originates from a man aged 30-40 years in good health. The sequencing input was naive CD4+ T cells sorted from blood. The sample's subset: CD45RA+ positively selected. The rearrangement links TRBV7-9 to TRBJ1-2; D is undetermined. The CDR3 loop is CASEKSGRRANYGYTF. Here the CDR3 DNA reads TGTGCCAGCGAGAAGTCTGGACGGAGAGCTAACTATGGCTACACCTTC.